This T cell receptor (beta chain) originates from a study of cytomegalovirus exposure and HLA in healthy donors. 60 Vbeta and 13 Jbeta primers were used in PCR. TCRdb keeps only in-frame clones here, not all; method: immunoSEQ multiplex PCR. Of some 130,000 clones listed, roughly 80% are singletons. The CDR3 runs to 18 residues. V lost 4 bases and J lost 0; bases outside the gene matches: 13. Germline CDR1 reads LGHNA; CDR2 reads YNFKEQ. Sequenced: PBMCs. This receptor was taken from a female donor in good health and CMV-seronegative. This chain joins TRBV4-2 and TRBJ1-2; 8 bases are shared with TRBD1. The CDR3 spells CASSPQGGTGAANYGYTF. DNA of the CDR3: TGTGCCAGCAGCCCCCAGGGGGGGACAGGCGCTGCTAACTATGGCTACACCTTC.